The next 4 T cell receptor beta chains were all read from a single sample in a study of T-cell reconstitution after alpha-beta-depleted transplantation in children. Unique molecular identifiers were built into the TCRbeta library. Via MiXCR, TCRdb re-called the PCR reads, giving one row per CDR3 protein. The sample records some 460,000 distinct CDR3 sequences, around 15% being singletons. The material sequenced was PBMCs, mostly from graft donor cells, taken 360 days after TCRalphabeta/CD19-depleted stem cell transplant. The origin of the receptors is a boy younger than two who had a stem cell transplant for Wiskott-Aldrich syndrome, so the T cells may come from the graft donor.

This clonotype was seen only a few times. This chain joins TRBV12-3 or TRBV12-4 and TRBJ2-5, with D possibly matching TRBD1 (6 bases). Trimming shortened V by 7 bases and J by 1 base, and 19 bases separated the two germline ends. The CDR3 covers 16 residues. The CDR3 sequence: CASTMRTRGTQETQYF. CDR3 DNA: TGTGCCAGCACCATGAGGACGAGGGGGACCCAAGAGACCCAGTACTTC.

In its sample, this clonotype was seen a few times. V usage is TRBV7-9 and J usage is TRBJ2-1; D is perhaps TRBD2 (5 bases). CDR1 SEHNR and CDR2 FQNEAQ come from the germline V gene (reference sequence). The CDR3 totals 14 residues. Trimming cost V 1 base and J 7 bases, with 11 bases left between them. CDR3: CASSLVGATNEQFF. In DNA, the CDR3 is TGTGCCAGCAGCTTAGTGGGAGCGACGAATGAGCAGTTCTTC.

In this sample, this clonotype turned up a few times. V usage is TRBV7-8 and J usage is TRBJ2-3; 8 bases align to TRBD2. The CDR3 contains 19 residues. The germline V gene has CDR1 SGHVS and CDR2 FQNEAQ. Unmatched junction bases numbered 18, after V lost 5 bases and J lost 2 bases. Here the CDR3 DNA reads TGTGCCAGCAGCCCACTATGGACTAGACTAGCGCCAAACACAGATACGCAGTATTTT. It specifies CASSPLWTRLAPNTDTQYF.

The V gene is TRBV3-1, the J gene TRBJ1-3, with D unresolved. Trimming left V 2 bases short and J 2 bases short, with 7 bases between. This CDR3 has 14 residues. CDR1 is LGHDT and CDR2 is YNNKEL in the germline V gene (reference sequence). CDR3 sequence: CASSQQLAGNTIYF. The CDR3 DNA follows: TGTGCCAGCAGCCAACAACTAGCTGGAAACACCATATATTTT. The variable domain in full, completed from reference TRBV3-1 and TRBJ1-3, reads DTAVSQTPKYLVTQMGNDKSIKCEQNLGHDTMYWYKQDSKKFLKIMFSYNNKELIINETVPNRFSPKSPDKAHLNLHINSLELGDSAVYFCASSQQLAGNTIYFGEGSWLTVV.